This entry lists 25 T cell receptor beta chains sequenced from one sample in a study of identical twins. TCRdb recomputed calls from the 5' RACE reads with MiXCR, one row per CDR3 protein. The repertoire has approximately 890,000 distinct CDR3 sequences, around an eighth of them found once; the top ten carry 1.5% to 2%. The same specimen was also included in a second study, on yellow fever vaccine responses in identical twins.

The specimen was PBMCs. These receptors were obtained from a woman aged 18-35 years in good health.

This clonotype was observed at least ten times. This chain joins TRBV20-1 and TRBJ1-2; TRBD1 matches 10 bases. The CDR3 is 15 amino acids. J lost 2 bases, V lost 5 bases, and 8 bases had no gene match. The germline V gene encodes CDR1 DFQATT and CDR2 SNEGSKA (reference sequence). DNA for the CDR3: TGCAGTGCTGGGGACAGGGGTTCGGGAAACTATGGCTACACCTTC. It codes for CSAGDRGSGNYGYTF.

The chain's CDR3 is CASDDRNTGELFF. CDR3 DNA: TGTGCCAGCGATGACAGAAACACCGGGGAGCTGTTTTTT. The chain recombines TRBV28 with TRBJ2-2, with a possible D match to TRBD1 (5 bases). The germline V gene has CDR1 MDHEN and CDR2 SYDVKM. V lost 8 bases to trimming and J lost 2 bases, with 9 bases between them. The CDR3 sequence is 13 residues long.

This clonotype was detected a few times. The chain uses TRBV5-1 and TRBJ2-1; D might be TRBD2 (6 bases). CDR3 length: 19 amino acids. Trimming stripped 2 bases from V and 4 bases from J, with 25 bases between. The germline gives CDR1 SGHRS, CDR2 YFSETQ. The chain's CDR3 is CASSLTSAGTPLGYNEQFF. CDR3 coding DNA: TGCGCCAGCAGCTTAACGTCCGCGGGGACCCCACTGGGGTACAATGAGCAGTTCTTC.

The chain has TRBV20-1 and TRBJ1-6; D is perhaps TRBD1 (5 bases). The CDR3 sequence is 14 residues long. The germline V gene has CDR1 DFQATT and CDR2 SNEGSKA (reference sequence). The V gene lost 0 bases and the J gene lost 9 bases, with 12 bases spanning the gap. CDR3 in DNA: TGCAGTGCTAGAGATTTTAGGGGCGCTTCACCCCTCCACTTT. Amino acids: CSARDFRGASPLHF.

The chain couples TRBV6-1 to TRBJ2-2, with TRBD1 matching 7 bases. The germline V gene encodes CDR1 MNHNS and CDR2 SASEGT. V dropped 4 bases and J dropped 6; count of bases not matched to a gene: 8. CDR3 length: 15 amino acids. The CDR3 sequence: CASSGVRDSPGELFF. The CDR3 nucleotides are TGTGCCAGCAGTGGGGTCCGGGACAGTCCCGGGGAGCTGTTTTTT.

This clonotype was seen at least ten times. The chain links TRBV20-1 to TRBJ1-3, with a tentative D call TRBD1 (6 bases). The V end lost 4 bases, the J end lost 2 bases, and 6 bases lay between the germline ends. The CDR3 is 12 residues long. CDR1 is DFQATT, CDR2 SNEGSKA, per germline (reference sequence). DNA of the CDR3: TGCAGTGCTACAGGGGCTGGAAACACCATATATTTT. This codes for CSATGAGNTIYF.

The V and J genes are TRBV20-1 and TRBJ2-5; 12 nucleotides agree with TRBD2. The germline CDR1 and CDR2 sequences are DFQATT and SNEGSKA (reference sequence). The CDR3 has 16 residues. J gave up 5 bases and V 0 bases, and 7 bases lay outside the gene matches. The CDR3 sequence: CSARDSSGGARETQYF. The CDR3 nucleotides read TGCAGTGCTAGAGATTCTAGCGGGGGGGCCAGGGAGACCCAGTACTTC.

This clonotype was detected a few times. J is TRBJ1-6 and V is TRBV6-2 or TRBV6-3; D may be TRBD1 (5 bases). CDR1 is MNHEY and CDR2 is SVGEGT in the germline V gene. Trimming pared 2 bases from V and 10 bases from J, leaving 12 bases between. This CDR3 has 14 residues. CDR3 residues: CASSYETVPSPLHF. DNA for the CDR3: TGTGCCAGCAGTTACGAGACAGTCCCATCACCCCTCCACTTT.

This clonotype appeared many times. This chain connects TRBV7-2 to TRBJ1-4; no reliable D call. V dropped 2 bases and J dropped 5 bases, with 6 bases sitting between them. Germline V gives CDR1 SGHTA, CDR2 FQGNSA. The CDR3 totals 13 residues. The DNA of the CDR3 is TGTGCCAGCAGCTTATTCAGGAATGAAAAACTGTTTTTT. Its protein product is CASSLFRNEKLFF.

This chain links TRBV6-1 with TRBJ2-4; the D gene is possibly TRBD2 (6 bases). Germline V gives CDR1 MNHNS, CDR2 SASEGT. This CDR3 has 14 amino acids. Between the trimmed V and J ends, which lost 4 bases and 7 bases, there was a span of 14 bases. For the CDR3, the DNA is TGTGCCAGCAGTGCCCGGGACTTAAGGAACATTCAGTACTTC. Protein product: CASSARDLRNIQYF.

A few counts support this clonotype. This sequence joins TRBV6-5 and TRBJ2-2; the match to TRBD2 covers 8 bases. The germline V gene has CDR1 MNHEY and CDR2 SVGAGI. V was clipped by 7 bases and J by 4 bases; unmatched bases: 11. There are 16 residues in the CDR3. The CDR3 spells CASTFPTGLVTGELFF. The CDR3 DNA is TGTGCCAGCACGTTCCCAACGGGACTAGTCACCGGGGAGCTGTTTTTT.

This clonotype was observed at least ten times. The chain carries TRBV15 and TRBJ1-6, with D unclear. From germline, CDR1 is LNHNV and CDR2 YYDKDF (reference sequence). Trimming shortened V by 5 bases and J by 9 bases, and 11 bases separated the two germline ends. The CDR3 has 13 residues. CDR3 residues: CATSGRAGSPLHF. CDR3 in DNA: TGTGCCACCAGCGGACGGGCGGGTTCACCCCTCCACTTT. The whole variable domain, remainder taken from reference TRBV15 and TRBJ1-6, is DAMVIQNPRYQVTQFGKPVTLSCSQTLNHNVMYWYQQKSSQAPKLLFHYYDKDFNNEADTPDNFQSRRPNTSFCFLDIRSPGLGDTAMYLCATSGRAGSPLHFGNGTRLTVT.

The chain links TRBV3-1 to TRBJ2-7; 14 bases map to TRBD2. V trimming: 4 bases; J trimming: 5 bases; junction bases outside the gene matches: 7. CDR3 size: 16 residues. CDR1 and CDR2 (germline): LGHDT, YNNKEL (reference sequence). CDR3 residues: CASSPGLAGGRNEQYF. The CDR3, as DNA: TGTGCCAGCAGCCCAGGACTAGCGGGAGGTAGGAACGAGCAGTACTTC.

The CDR3 DNA is TGTGCCAGCAGCCAACGGGACTTCACAGATACGCAGTATTTT. Its translation is CASSQRDFTDTQYF. The chain has TRBV7-9 and TRBJ2-3, with D perhaps TRBD2 (6 bases). CDR1 is SEHNR, CDR2 FQNEAQ, per germline (reference sequence). Trimming shortened V by 5 bases and J by 2 bases, and 11 bases separated the two germline ends. There are 14 residues in the CDR3.

The chain combines TRBV12-3 or TRBV12-4 with TRBJ1-5, with TRBD1 identical over 9 bases. With V trimmed by 5 bases and J by 0 bases, 5 bases remained unmatched. The CDR3 loop spans 16 amino acids. In DNA, the CDR3 is TGTGCCAGCAGTGGAGGGACAGGGTTTAGCAATCAGCCCCAGCATTTT. Amino acid sequence: CASSGGTGFSNQPQHF.

This clonotype appeared a few times. V gene TRBV7-9 combines with J gene TRBJ2-7; 10 bases are shared with TRBD2. This CDR3 is built from 15 residues. The germline gives CDR1 SEHNR, CDR2 FQNEAQ (reference sequence). The V segment lost 5 bases and the J segment 0 bases; nucleotides outside the gene matches: 4. The CDR3 loop is CASSTWTSGSYEQYF. CDR3 sequence (DNA): TGTGCCAGCAGCACTTGGACTAGCGGCTCCTACGAGCAGTACTTC.

CDR3 protein: CASSSTSENNEQFF. The CDR3, as DNA: TGTGCCAGCAGTAGCACTAGCGAGAACAATGAGCAGTTCTTC. The V call is TRBV12-3 or TRBV12-4, the J call TRBJ2-1, with 7 bases fitting TRBD2. CDR3 length: 14 residues. V lost 5 bases, J lost 5 bases, and 6 bases stayed unmatched.

The V call is TRBV27, the J call TRBJ1-1; the D gene is possibly TRBD1 (6 bases). V lost 2 bases and J lost 11, with 21 bases in between. CDR3 length equals 15 residues. Germline CDR1 and CDR2: MNHEY and SMNVEV (reference sequence). CDR3 amino acids: CASSLARERGAVAFF. The CDR3, as DNA: TGTGCCAGCAGTTTAGCCCGGGAACGGGGGGCCGTGGCTTTCTTT.

The table lists this clonotype with a few counts. The CDR3: CASSSLGTGDTQYF. The CDR3, as DNA: TGTGCCAGCAGCTCCCTGGGGACTGGAGATACGCAGTATTTT. The chain carries TRBV7-3 and TRBJ2-3; the D gene is possibly TRBD2 (6 bases). Germline V lookup: CDR1 SGHTA, CDR2 FQGTGA. This CDR3 region has 14 residues. Trimming took off 4 bases at V and 5 bases at J, with 13 bases between the two ends.

This clonotype was picked up a small number of times. This chain connects TRBV5-1 to TRBJ2-1; 12 bases line up with TRBD2. V gave up 0 bases and J gave up 0 bases; unmatched junction bases: 7. The germline V gene encodes CDR1 SGHRS and CDR2 YFSETQ. The CDR3 totals 19 residues. The CDR3 DNA is TGCGCCAGCAGCTTGGCTCCTAGCGGGGGGGGGAGCTCCTACAATGAGCAGTTCTTC. Its protein is CASSLAPSGGGSSYNEQFF.

The chain couples TRBV19 to TRBJ2-1; TRBD2 agrees at 10 bases. The CDR3 covers 15 residues. Germline lookup yields CDR1 LNHDA and CDR2 SQIVND (reference sequence). The V and J ends lost 7 bases and 9 bases, in that order; junction bases with no gene match: 12. The CDR3 reads CASISAGGPGGEQFF. The CDR3 DNA sequence: TGTGCCAGTATCTCAGCGGGAGGGCCCGGGGGTGAGCAGTTCTTC.

The chain carries TRBV10-2 and TRBJ1-3; D is perhaps TRBD1 (5 bases). The germline V gene has CDR1 WSHSY and CDR2 SAAADI. The V and J ends lost 3 bases and 10 bases respectively, with 13 bases between them. The CDR3 has 13 amino acids. CDR3 protein: CASSDPGWGTIYF. The CDR3 DNA follows: TGCGCCAGCAGTGACCCCGGGTGGGGGACCATATATTTT.

This clonotype was observed a handful of times. The V gene is TRBV10-3, the J gene TRBJ1-5; 9 bases map to TRBD1. The germline CDR1 and CDR2 sequences are ENHRY and SYGVKD. V shed 3 bases, J shed 1 base, and the junction held 1 base outside the gene matches. This CDR3 has 15 residues. The CDR3 region has the DNA TGTGCCATCAGTGATGGGACAGGGAGCAATCAGCCCCAGCATTTT. Translated, it gives CAISDGTGSNQPQHF.

This clonotype was counted ten times or more. The V and J genes are TRBV29-1 and TRBJ2-2, with D tentatively TRBD2 (6 bases). The CDR3 is made up of 12 amino acids. CDR1 is SQVTM, CDR2 ANQGSEA, per germline. Trimming cost V 7 bases and J 4 bases, with 10 bases left between them. The CDR3: CSGEDFTGELFF. The CDR3 region has the DNA TGCAGCGGGGAGGACTTCACCGGGGAGCTGTTTTTT.

The sample holds many counts of this clonotype. J is TRBJ2-4 and V is TRBV12-3 or TRBV12-4; D remains unclear. V lost 3 bases, J lost 7 bases, and 7 bases lay in between. The CDR3 runs to 12 residues. CDR3 bases: TGTGCCAGCAGTTTCCATGGGAACATTCAGTACTTC. This sequence encodes CASSFHGNIQYF.